This T cell receptor beta chain was recovered during a study of beta chain features in type 1 diabetes. Overall study context: Examination of sorted cells across all samples involved around 98 million cells. Study conclusions and caveats: In all four CD4+ subsets, TCRB CDR3 length was significantly, moderately reduced in type 1 diabetes. For cells with high TCR expression, cDNA sequencing could yield over-representation.

Of the isolated RNA, all was reverse transcribed, and so the sequenced material was expressed TCRB transcripts. Sequencing was performed with immunoSEQ multiplex PCR; in TCRdb, only in-frame clones are kept and a portion is missing. There are 640,000 or so clones in the sample; 11% to 15% occur only once, and 0.035% to 0.045% lies in the top ten. The CDR3 totals 11 residues. From germline, CDR1 is SQVTM and CDR2 ANQGSEA. V was shortened by 4 bases and J by 9 bases, with 10 bases between the two germline ends. On this clone: Its target is unknown.

CD4+ cells of the naive, central memory, regulatory and stem cell-like memory types were sorted via CD45RO/CCR7/CD25/CD127/CD95/CD27. Purities over 95% were achieved in all sorted populations. This chain joins TRBV29-1 and TRBJ2-1; D gene ambiguous. The sequenced material came from naive CD4+ T cells from blood. The receptor was isolated from a man in his late teens or twenties with type 1 diabetes. DNA of the CDR3: TGCAGCGTTGGATACTTGGGTGAGCAGTTCTTC. Encoded protein: CSVGYLGEQFF.